Below are 29 T cell receptor beta chains sequenced from a single sample in a study of blood T cells in healthy people across ages (dated by TCRdb to between 2014 and 2017). Library prep was done by 5' RACE. The reads were generated on an Illumina HiSeq 2500. The second PCR ran for about 6 to 12 cycles and used a J-beta primer mix along with a sample-barcoded 5' primer. TCRdb trimmed public reads at Q25 via fastp, called clones via MiXCR and kept in-frame beta chains. Records with the same CDR3 protein are collapsed into one entry carrying the most frequent genes and DNA. The sample table lists some 920,000 distinct CDR3 sequences, roughly 51% of them with a count of one. Of the sample, about a fifth is held by the ten largest clones. Input material: blood. Source of these receptors: an older woman in good health.

The genes are TRBV20-1 and TRBJ2-1; TRBD1 is a possible D gene (6 bases). The CDR3 extends over 13 amino acids. V dropped 3 bases and J dropped 9 bases, with 15 bases sitting between them. The germline V gene has CDR1 DFQATT and CDR2 SNEGSKA (reference sequence). The CDR3 DNA reads TGCAGTGCTAGGGGGACACTGGCATGTGAGCAGTTCTTC. It encodes CSARGTLACEQFF.

The chain combines TRBV14 with TRBJ2-5, with D possibly TRBD2 on 6 matching bases. Germline CDR1 reads SGHDN; CDR2 reads FVKESK. The V end lost 7 bases, the J end lost 1 base, and 10 bases lay between the germline ends. The CDR3 extends over 13 amino acids. This CDR3 reads CASNLAFQETQYF. DNA of the CDR3: TGTGCCAGCAACCTAGCGTTCCAAGAGACCCAGTACTTC.

This clonotype appeared a few times. The chain uses TRBV7-9 and TRBJ2-3; a weak D match, TRBD2 (5 bases). The CDR3 is 14 residues long. Germline lookup yields CDR1 SEHNR and CDR2 FQNEAQ (reference sequence). The germline V and J ends were trimmed by 6 bases and 2 bases, with 12 bases remaining between them. As DNA, the CDR3 is TGTGCCAGCAGACTAGACTCCACCACAGATACGCAGTATTTT. It translates to CASRLDSTTDTQYF.

The chain employs TRBV21-1 and TRBJ2-1; the table's TRBD1 call for D was not verified on the DNA. TRBV21-1 is a recognized pseudogene. The CDR3 sequence is 11 residues long. The CDR3 protein is CASPRAGEQFF. The CDR3 region has the DNA TGTGCCAGCCCCAGGGCAGGGGAGCAGTTCTTC.

J is TRBJ2-7 and V is TRBV10-1; 7 bases line up with TRBD1. The J call may not be correct, given that the DNA end is closer to TRBJ2-5. This CDR3 is 15 amino acids long. CDR1 and CDR2 from the germline V gene are WNHNN and SYGVQD (reference sequence). CDR3 loop: CASSGPAQGTETQYF. DNA of the CDR3: TGCGCCAGCAGTGGTCCGGCACAGGGGACGGAGACCCAGTACTTC.

The DNA of the CDR3 is TGTGCCAGCCCCGGGAGAAACTCCTACAATGAGCAGTTCTTC. Translated: CASPGRNSYNEQFF. The rearrangement joins TRBV7-9 to TRBJ2-1, with a possible D match to TRBD2 (6 bases). There are 14 residues in the CDR3. V lost 8 bases and J 0 bases, leaving 11 bases between the germline ends. Germline V CDR1 and CDR2: SEHNR, FQNEAQ (reference sequence).

This chain joins TRBV5-1 and TRBJ2-5; TRBD2 aligns across 7 bases. The DNA end is more similar to TRBJ2-7, so the J call may be wrong. The CDR3 consists of 15 residues. Germline CDR1 and CDR2: SGHRS and YFSETQ. The CDR3 region is CASSFITSETREQYF. The DNA of the CDR3 is TGCGCCAGCAGCTTTATAACTAGCGAGACTCGCGAGCAGTACTTC.

CDR3 bases: TGTGCCAGCAGTGTAACGACAGCTCAGCCCCAGCATTTT. Encoded protein: CASSVTTAQPQHF. The V and J genes are TRBV6-1 and TRBJ1-5; a possible D gene is TRBD1 (5 bases). In germline, CDR1 is MNHNS, CDR2 SASEGT. The ends were cut back, 4 bases at V and 6 bases at J, with 10 bases in the middle. The CDR3 sequence is 13 residues long.

The J gene is TRBJ2-5, the V gene TRBV27; TRBD2 agrees at 7 bases. The CDR3 covers 16 residues. Unmatched junction bases numbered 6, after V lost 2 bases and J lost 0 bases. The germline V gene has CDR1 MNHEY and CDR2 SMNVEV (reference sequence). CDR3: CASSLTAGEYQETQYF. DNA of the CDR3: TGTGCCAGCAGTTTAACTGCGGGGGAGTACCAAGAGACCCAGTACTTC.

The rearrangement joins TRBV11-3 to TRBJ2-1; TRBD2 agrees at 8 bases. Trimming took 4 bases from V and 8 from J; bases not matched to a gene: 1. Germline CDR1 reads SGHNT; CDR2 reads YENEEA. CDR3 length: 12 residues. The CDR3 region has the DNA TGTGCCAGCAGCTCGACTAGCGATGAGCAGTTCTTC. Translation gives CASSSTSDEQFF.

This rearrangement joins TRBV6-2 or TRBV6-3 to TRBJ2-3; D possibly corresponds to TRBD1 (6 bases). Germline CDR1 and CDR2: MNHEY and SVGEGT. Trimming left V 6 bases short and J 3 bases short, with 16 bases between. The CDR3 runs to 15 residues. The CDR3 loop reads CASRQTGKGTDTQYF. The CDR3 DNA follows: TGTGCCAGCAGGCAGACAGGCAAAGGGACAGATACGCAGTATTTT.

This chain connects TRBV28 to TRBJ2-5; the D gene is possibly TRBD1 (5 bases). Gene TRBJ2-7 matches the end of the DNA better, so the J call may be wrong. The CDR3 spans 13 residues. Germline V gives CDR1 MDHEN, CDR2 SYDVKM. CDR3 DNA: TGTGCCAGCACACCCTGGGGCGCGGACGAGCAGTACTTC. It translates to CASTPWGADEQYF.

This clonotype is a singleton in its sample. V is TRBV9 and J is TRBJ2-7; D ambiguous. Per germline, CDR1 SGDLS and CDR2 YYNGEE. The V end was cut by 3 bases, the J end by 0 bases, with 7 bases between. The CDR3 is 13 amino acids. The CDR3 spells CASSGRHSYEQYF. DNA of the CDR3: TGTGCCAGCAGCGGGAGACACTCCTACGAGCAGTACTTC.

The chain joins TRBV15 to TRBJ2-3; TRBD1 aligns across 7 bases. Losses at the gene ends were 3 bases for V and 3 bases for J; bases not matched to a gene: 12. This CDR3 contains 17 residues. CDR1 and CDR2 (germline): LNHNV, YYDKDF (reference sequence). CDR3 DNA sequence: TGTGCCACCAGCAGGGATCCGGAACAGGGGTTGACAGATACGCAGTATTTT. Translation: CATSRDPEQGLTDTQYF. The full variable domain, in which reference TRBV15 and TRBJ2-3 provide the parts outside the CDR3, is DAMVIQNPRYQVTQFGKPVTLSCSQTLNHNVMYWYQQKSSQAPKLLFHYYDKDFNNEADTPDNFQSRRPNTSFCFLDIRSPGLGDTAMYLCATSRDPEQGLTDTQYFGPGTRLTVL.

This clonotype showed up just a few times. The J gene is TRBJ2-3, the V gene TRBV6-6; possibly TRBD2 for D (6 bases). Germline values: CDR1 MNHNY, CDR2 SVGAGI (reference sequence). The CDR3 has 15 amino acids. V was shortened by 0 bases and J by 5 bases, with 12 bases between the two germline ends. CDR3 coding DNA: TGTGCCAGCAGTTACTCGGACGGGAGAGGAGATACGCAGTATTTT. Encoded protein: CASSYSDGRGDTQYF.

The V call is TRBV20-1, the J call TRBJ2-1; 14 positions match TRBD2. The CDR3 is 16 residues long. Trimming took 6 bases from V and 5 from J; bases not matched to a gene: 9. CDR1 and CDR2 (germline): DFQATT, SNEGSKA (reference sequence). CDR3 bases: TGCAGTGCGATTTCCGGGACTAGCGGGAGCCACAATGAGCAGTTCTTC. Encoded protein: CSAISGTSGSHNEQFF.

The genes are TRBV7-2 and TRBJ1-2, with 7 bases lining up with TRBD1. The germline V gene encodes CDR1 SGHTA and CDR2 FQGNSA. The CDR3 loop spans 13 amino acids. The V segment lost 4 bases and the J segment 8 bases; nucleotides outside the gene matches: 7. The CDR3 DNA reads as TGTGCCAGCAGCTCCCGACAGGGCAAAGGCTACACCTTC. Its protein product is CASSSRQGKGYTF.

The chain uses TRBV4-1 and TRBJ2-5; tentative D call: TRBD2 (5 bases). The CDR3 has 16 residues. Per the germline V gene, CDR1 is MGHRA and CDR2 is YSYEKL. V was pared by 0 bases and J by 5 bases, with 16 bases between. CDR3 amino acids: CASSQDPTGSFETQYF. In DNA form, the CDR3 reads TGCGCCAGCAGCCAAGATCCTACGGGGTCTTTCGAGACCCAGTACTTC.

This rearrangement joins TRBV27 to TRBJ1-5, with D possibly matching TRBD1 (6 bases). The CDR3 covers 16 residues. V lost 5 bases to trimming and J lost 0 bases, with 14 bases between them. CDR1 and CDR2 (germline): MNHEY, SMNVEV (reference sequence). In DNA, the CDR3 is TGTGCCAGCAGTCCGGGGGGGCCTTATAGCAATCAGCCCCAGCATTTT. It translates to CASSPGGPYSNQPQHF.

This clonotype was detected a few times. V is TRBV21-1 and J is TRBJ2-4; the table's D call, TRBD2, was not checked against the DNA. TRBV21-1 is given as a pseudogene. The CDR3 loop spans 14 amino acids. The CDR3 protein is CASLREVAKNIQYF. CDR3 nucleotide sequence: TGTGCCAGCCTAAGGGAGGTAGCCAAAAACATTCAGTACTTC.

This clonotype has more than one count but fewer than ten. CDR3 region: CASSTLAGRLNEQFF. CDR3 DNA: TGTGCCAGCAGCACCTTAGCGGGACGTCTAAATGAGCAGTTCTTC. The gene calls are TRBV11-2 and TRBJ2-1; 8 bases line up with TRBD2. CDR3 size: 15 residues. Per germline, CDR1 SGHAT and CDR2 FQNNGV. After removal of 5 bases from V and 7 bases from J, the junction contained 10 bases not matched to a gene. Drawing the rest from reference TRBV11-2 and TRBJ2-1, the complete variable domain is EAGVAQSPRYKIIEKRQSVAFWCNPISGHATLYWYQQILGQGPKLLIQFQNNGVVDDSQLPKDRFSAERLKGVDSTLKIQPAKLEDSAVYLCASSTLAGRLNEQFFGPGTRLTVL.

The chain has TRBV5-1 and TRBJ2-7; D possibly corresponds to TRBD2 (5 bases). Germline CDR1 reads SGHRS; CDR2 reads YFSETQ. This CDR3 contains 14 residues. Between the trimmed V and J ends, which lost 0 bases and 9 bases, there was a span of 16 bases. The chain's CDR3 is CASSLDSGEGAQYF. In DNA form, the CDR3 reads TGCGCCAGCAGCTTGGATTCCGGCGAGGGAGCGCAGTACTTC.

This clonotype was observed a few times. The V call is TRBV6-6, the J call TRBJ1-6; D remains ambiguous. The CDR3 covers 11 residues. Per the germline V gene, CDR1 is MNHNY and CDR2 is SVGAGI (reference sequence). Trimming took off 7 bases at V and 7 bases at J, with 5 bases between the two ends. The CDR3 is CASKENSPLHF. The CDR3 coding sequence is TGTGCCAGCAAAGAGAATTCACCCCTCCACTTT.

V usage is TRBV7-2 and J usage is TRBJ2-1; weak D call: TRBD1 (7 bases). Deletions cut 6 bases from V and 8 bases from J, with 23 bases between. Per the germline V gene, CDR1 is SGHTA and CDR2 is FQGNSA. This CDR3 comprises 16 residues. CDR3 nucleotide sequence: TGTGCCAGCAGTTTTTTTTCTCCTGGCAGGGGGGATGAGCAGTTCTTC. Encoded protein: CASSFFSPGRGDEQFF.

This chain joins TRBV20-1 and TRBJ2-1; D remains unclear. CDR3 length: 15 amino acids. Deletions cut 5 bases from V and 3 bases from J, with 17 bases between. The germline V gene encodes CDR1 DFQATT and CDR2 SNEGSKA (reference sequence). This chain's CDR3 is CSAEFWLTGYNEQFF. DNA for the CDR3: TGCAGTGCTGAGTTCTGGCTGACCGGCTACAATGAGCAGTTCTTC.

The chain couples TRBV7-9 to TRBJ2-1, with TRBD2 matching over 12 bases. The CDR3 consists of 16 residues. V gave up 4 bases and J gave up 2 bases; unmatched junction bases: 3. CDR1 SEHNR and CDR2 FQNEAQ come from the germline V gene (reference sequence). This chain's CDR3 is CASSSTSGSAYNEQFF. Here the CDR3 DNA reads TGTGCCAGCAGCTCGACTAGCGGGAGCGCCTACAATGAGCAGTTCTTC.

This clonotype was detected a few times. This sequence joins TRBV27 and TRBJ1-1; no clear D gene. Germline values: CDR1 MNHEY, CDR2 SMNVEV (reference sequence). Trimming removed 4 bases from V and 1 base from J, with 4 bases in between. The CDR3 spans 12 residues. DNA for the CDR3: TGTGCCAGCAGTTCCTCGAACACTGAAGCTTTCTTT. This sequence encodes CASSSSNTEAFF.

The J gene is TRBJ2-3, the V gene TRBV21-1; TRBD2 was called by the table and not checked on the DNA. TRBV21-1 is a documented pseudogene. The CDR3 covers 16 residues. The CDR3 protein is CASSIRAGGSTDTQYF. CDR3 DNA sequence: TGTGCCAGCAGCATAAGAGCGGGAGGAAGCACAGATACGCAGTATTTT.

The chain links TRBV4-2 to TRBJ2-1; D unclear. Germline V gene data show CDR1 as LGHNA and CDR2 as YNFKEQ. Trimming left V 0 bases short and J 7 bases short, with 4 bases between. The CDR3 sequence is 12 residues long. DNA of the CDR3: TGTGCCAGCAGCCAAGACAAGAATGAGCAGTTCTTC. Amino acids: CASSQDKNEQFF.